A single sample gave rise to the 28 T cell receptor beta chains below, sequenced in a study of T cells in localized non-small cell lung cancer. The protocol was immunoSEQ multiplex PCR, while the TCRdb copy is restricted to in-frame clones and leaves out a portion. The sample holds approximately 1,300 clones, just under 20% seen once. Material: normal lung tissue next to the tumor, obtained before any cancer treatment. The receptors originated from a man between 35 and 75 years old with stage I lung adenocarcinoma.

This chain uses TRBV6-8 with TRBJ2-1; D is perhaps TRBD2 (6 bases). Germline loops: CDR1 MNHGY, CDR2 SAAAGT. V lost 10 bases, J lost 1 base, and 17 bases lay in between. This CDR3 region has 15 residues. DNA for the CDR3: TGTGCCATCAGGAGGGAGGTATGGTCCTACAATGAGCAGTTCTTC. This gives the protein CAIRREVWSYNEQFF.

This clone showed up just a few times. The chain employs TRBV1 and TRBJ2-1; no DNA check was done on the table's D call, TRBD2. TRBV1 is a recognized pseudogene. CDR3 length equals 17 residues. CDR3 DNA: TGCGCCAGCAGCCAGGAGGGACTAGCGGCCCTAGGCAATGAGCAGTTCTTC. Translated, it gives CASSQEGLAALGNEQFF.

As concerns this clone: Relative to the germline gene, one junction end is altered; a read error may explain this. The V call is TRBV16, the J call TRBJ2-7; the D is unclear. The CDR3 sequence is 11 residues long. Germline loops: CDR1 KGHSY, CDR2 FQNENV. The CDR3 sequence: CASSLSDEQYF. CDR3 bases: TGTGCCAGCAGCCTCTCCGACGAGCAGTACTTC.

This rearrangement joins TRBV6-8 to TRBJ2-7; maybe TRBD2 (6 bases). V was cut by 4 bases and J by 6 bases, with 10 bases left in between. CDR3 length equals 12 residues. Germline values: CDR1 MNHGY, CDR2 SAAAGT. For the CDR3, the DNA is TGTGCCAGCAGTTGGGGACTCGGCGAGCAGTACTTC. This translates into CASSWGLGEQYF.

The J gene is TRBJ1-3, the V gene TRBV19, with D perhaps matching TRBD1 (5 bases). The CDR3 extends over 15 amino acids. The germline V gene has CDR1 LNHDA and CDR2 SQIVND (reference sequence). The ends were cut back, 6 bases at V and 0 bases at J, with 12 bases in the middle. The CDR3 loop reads CASRGPLYSGNTIYF. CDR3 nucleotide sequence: TGTGCCAGTAGGGGACCGCTTTACTCTGGAAACACCATATATTTT.

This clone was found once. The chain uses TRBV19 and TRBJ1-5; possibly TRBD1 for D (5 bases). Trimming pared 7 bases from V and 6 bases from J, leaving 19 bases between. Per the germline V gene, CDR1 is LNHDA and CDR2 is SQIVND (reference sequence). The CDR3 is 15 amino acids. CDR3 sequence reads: CASTDRRGFGQPQHF. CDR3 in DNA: TGTGCCAGTACCGACCGGAGGGGATTTGGTCAGCCCCAGCATTTT.

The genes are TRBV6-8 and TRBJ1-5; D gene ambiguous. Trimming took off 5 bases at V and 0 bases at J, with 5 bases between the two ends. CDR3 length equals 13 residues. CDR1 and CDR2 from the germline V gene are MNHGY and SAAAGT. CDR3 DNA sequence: TGTGCCAGCAGTCCGTATAGCAATCAGCCCCAGCATTTT. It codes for CASSPYSNQPQHF.

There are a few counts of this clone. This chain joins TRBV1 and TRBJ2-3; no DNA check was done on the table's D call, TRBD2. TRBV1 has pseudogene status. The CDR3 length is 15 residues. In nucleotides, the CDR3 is TGCGCCAGCAGCCCAAAGCCTCTAGTAGCAGATACGCAGTATTTT. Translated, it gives CASSPKPLVADTQYF.

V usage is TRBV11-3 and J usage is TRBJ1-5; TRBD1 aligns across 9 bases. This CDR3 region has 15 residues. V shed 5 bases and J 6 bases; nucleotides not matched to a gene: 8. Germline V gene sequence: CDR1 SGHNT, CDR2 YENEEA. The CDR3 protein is CASSKPGQGTQPQHF. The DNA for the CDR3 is TGTGCCAGCAGCAAACCGGGACAGGGAACTCAGCCCCAGCATTTT.

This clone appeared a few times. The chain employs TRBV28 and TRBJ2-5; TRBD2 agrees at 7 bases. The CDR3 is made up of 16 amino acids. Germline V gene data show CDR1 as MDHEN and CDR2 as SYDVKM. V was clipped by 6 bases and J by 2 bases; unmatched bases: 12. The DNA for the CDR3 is TGTGCCAGCAGCCCAGGCGGGAGTTCGGGACAAGAGACCCAGTACTTC. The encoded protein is CASSPGGSSGQETQYF.

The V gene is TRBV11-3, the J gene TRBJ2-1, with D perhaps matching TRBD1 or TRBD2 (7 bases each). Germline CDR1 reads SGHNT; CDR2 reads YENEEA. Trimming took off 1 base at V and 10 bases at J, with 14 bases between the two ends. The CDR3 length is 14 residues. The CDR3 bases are TGTGCCAGCAGCTTAGTGACTAGCAGGGGGGAGCAGTTCTTC. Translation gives CASSLVTSRGEQFF.

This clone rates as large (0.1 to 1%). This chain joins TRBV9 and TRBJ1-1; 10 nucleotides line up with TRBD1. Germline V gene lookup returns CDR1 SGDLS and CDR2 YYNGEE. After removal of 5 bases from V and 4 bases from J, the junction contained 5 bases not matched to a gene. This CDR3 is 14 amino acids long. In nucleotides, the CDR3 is TGTGCCAGCAGACCCTGGGACAGGGGCACTGAAGCTTTCTTT. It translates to CASRPWDRGTEAFF.

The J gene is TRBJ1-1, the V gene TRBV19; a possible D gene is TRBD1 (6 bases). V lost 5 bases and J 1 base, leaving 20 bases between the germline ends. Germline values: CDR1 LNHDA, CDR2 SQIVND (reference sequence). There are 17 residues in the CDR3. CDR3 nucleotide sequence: TGTGCCAGTAGTCCGACAGGCTACCTCATGGGGAACACTGAAGCTTTCTTT. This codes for CASSPTGYLMGNTEAFF.

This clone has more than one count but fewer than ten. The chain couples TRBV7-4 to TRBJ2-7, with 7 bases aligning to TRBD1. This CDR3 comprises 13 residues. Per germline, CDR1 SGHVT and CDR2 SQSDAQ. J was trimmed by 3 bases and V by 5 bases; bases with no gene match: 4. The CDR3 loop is CASSPGQSYEQYF. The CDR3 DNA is TGTGCCAGCAGCCCGGGACAGAGCTACGAGCAGTACTTC.

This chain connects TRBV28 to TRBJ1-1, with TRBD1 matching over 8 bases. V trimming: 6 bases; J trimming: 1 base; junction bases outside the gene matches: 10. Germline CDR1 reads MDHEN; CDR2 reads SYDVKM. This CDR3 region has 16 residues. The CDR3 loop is CASRIRLQGGNTEAFF. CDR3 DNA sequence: TGTGCCAGCAGAATCCGCCTACAGGGGGGGAACACTGAAGCTTTCTTT.

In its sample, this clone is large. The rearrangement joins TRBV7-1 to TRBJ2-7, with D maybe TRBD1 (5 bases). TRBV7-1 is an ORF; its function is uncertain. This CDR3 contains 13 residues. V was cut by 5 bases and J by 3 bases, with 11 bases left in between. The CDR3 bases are TGTGCCAGCAGCAAAGGACAAAGCTACGAGCAGTACTTC. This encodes CASSKGQSYEQYF.

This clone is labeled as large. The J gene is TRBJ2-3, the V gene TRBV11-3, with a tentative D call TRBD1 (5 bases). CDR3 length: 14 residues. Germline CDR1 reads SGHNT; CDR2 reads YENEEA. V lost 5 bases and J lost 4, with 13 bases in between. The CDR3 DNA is TGTGCCAGCAGCCAATTGGGGCACGCAGATACGCAGTATTTT. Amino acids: CASSQLGHADTQYF.

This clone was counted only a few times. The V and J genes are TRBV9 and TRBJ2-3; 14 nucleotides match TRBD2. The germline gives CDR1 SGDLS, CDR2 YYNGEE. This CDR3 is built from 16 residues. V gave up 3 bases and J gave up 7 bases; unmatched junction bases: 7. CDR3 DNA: TGTGCCAGCAGCGAGAAGACTAGCGGGAGGGGAAATACGCAGTATTTT. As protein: CASSEKTSGRGNTQYF.

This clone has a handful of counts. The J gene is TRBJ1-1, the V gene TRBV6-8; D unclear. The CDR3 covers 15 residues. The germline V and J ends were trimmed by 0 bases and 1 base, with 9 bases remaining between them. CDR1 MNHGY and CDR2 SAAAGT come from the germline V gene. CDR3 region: CASSYSIPANTEAFF. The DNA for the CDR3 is TGTGCCAGCAGTTACTCGATTCCAGCGAACACTGAAGCTTTCTTT.

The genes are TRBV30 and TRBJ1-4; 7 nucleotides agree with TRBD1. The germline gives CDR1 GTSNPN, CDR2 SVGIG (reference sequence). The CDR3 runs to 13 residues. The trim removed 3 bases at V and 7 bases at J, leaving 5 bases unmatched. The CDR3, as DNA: TGTGCCTGGAGGCGACAGGGTGGTGAAAAACTGTTTTTT. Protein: CAWRRQGGEKLFF.

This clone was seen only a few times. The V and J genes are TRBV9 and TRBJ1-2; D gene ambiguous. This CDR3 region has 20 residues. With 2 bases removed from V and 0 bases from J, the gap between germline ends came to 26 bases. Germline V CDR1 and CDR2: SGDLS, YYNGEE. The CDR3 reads CASSVSLVGQHPYPNYGYTF. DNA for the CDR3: TGTGCCAGCAGCGTTTCGCTAGTAGGGCAGCATCCATATCCTAACTATGGCTACACCTTC.

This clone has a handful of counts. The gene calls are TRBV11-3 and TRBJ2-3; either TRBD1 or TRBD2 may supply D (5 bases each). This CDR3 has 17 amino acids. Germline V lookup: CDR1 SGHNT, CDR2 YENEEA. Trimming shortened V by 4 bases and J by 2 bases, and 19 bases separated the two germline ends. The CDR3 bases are TGTGCCAGCAGCTGGGACCTAACCTTCTCACACACAGATACGCAGTATTTT. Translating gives CASSWDLTFSHTDTQYF.

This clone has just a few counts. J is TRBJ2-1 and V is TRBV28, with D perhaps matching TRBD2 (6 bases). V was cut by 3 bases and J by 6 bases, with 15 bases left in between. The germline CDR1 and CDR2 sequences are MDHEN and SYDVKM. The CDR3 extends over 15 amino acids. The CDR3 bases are TGTGCCAGCAGTTTTCCCGGGAGCTGGGGCAATGAGCAGTTCTTC. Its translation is CASSFPGSWGNEQFF.

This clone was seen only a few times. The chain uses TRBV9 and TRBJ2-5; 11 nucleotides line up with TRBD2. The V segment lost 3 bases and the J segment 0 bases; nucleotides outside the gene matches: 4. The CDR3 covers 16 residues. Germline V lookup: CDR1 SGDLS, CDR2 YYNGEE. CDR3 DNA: TGTGCCAGCAGCGCCCCTAGCGGGAGGCACCAAGAGACCCAGTACTTC. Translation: CASSAPSGRHQETQYF. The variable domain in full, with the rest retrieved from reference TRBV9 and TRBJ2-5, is DSGVTQTPKHLITATGQRVTLRCSPRSGDLSVYWYQQSLDQGLQFLIQYYNGEERAKGNILERFSAQQFPDLHSELNLSSLELGDSALYFCASSAPSGRHQETQYFGPGTRLLVL.

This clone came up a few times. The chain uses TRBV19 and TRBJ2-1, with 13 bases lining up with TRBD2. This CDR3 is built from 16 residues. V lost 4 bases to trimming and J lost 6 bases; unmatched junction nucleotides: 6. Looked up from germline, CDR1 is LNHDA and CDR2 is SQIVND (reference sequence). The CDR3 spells CASSTGTSGISNEQFF. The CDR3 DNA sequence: TGTGCCAGTAGTACTGGGACTAGCGGGATCAGCAATGAGCAGTTCTTC. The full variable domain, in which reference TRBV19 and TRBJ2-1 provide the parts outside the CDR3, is DGGITQSPKYLFRKEGQNVTLSCEQNLNHDAMYWYRQDPGQGLRLIYYSQIVNDFQKGDIAEGYSVSREKKESFPLTVTSAQKNPTAFYLCASSTGTSGISNEQFFGPGTRLTVL.

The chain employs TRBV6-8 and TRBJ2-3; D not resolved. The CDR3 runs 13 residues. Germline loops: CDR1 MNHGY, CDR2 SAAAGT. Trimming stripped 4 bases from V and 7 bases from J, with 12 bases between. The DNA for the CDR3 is TGTGCCAGCAGTTCCGCCCTCGCGAATACGCAGTATTTT. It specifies CASSSALANTQYF.

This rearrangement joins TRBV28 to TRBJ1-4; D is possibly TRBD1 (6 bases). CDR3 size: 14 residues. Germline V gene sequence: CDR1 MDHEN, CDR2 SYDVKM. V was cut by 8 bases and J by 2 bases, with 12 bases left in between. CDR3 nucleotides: TGTGCCAGCCTTATGAGGGGGACTAATGAAAAACTGTTTTTT. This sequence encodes CASLMRGTNEKLFF. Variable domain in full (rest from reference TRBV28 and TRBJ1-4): DVKVTQSSRYLVKRTGEKVFLECVQDMDHENMFWYRQDPGLGLRLIYFSYDVKMKEKGDIPEGYSVSREKKERFSLILESASTNQTSMYLCASLMRGTNEKLFFGSGTQLSVL.

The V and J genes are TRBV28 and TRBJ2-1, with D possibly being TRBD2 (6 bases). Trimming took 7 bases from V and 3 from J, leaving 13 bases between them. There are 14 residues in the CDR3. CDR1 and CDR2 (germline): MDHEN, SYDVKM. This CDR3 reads CASNRPSDYNEQFF. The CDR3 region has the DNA TGTGCCAGCAACCGGCCTAGCGACTACAATGAGCAGTTCTTC.